This T cell receptor beta chain was documented in a study of cytomegalovirus exposure and HLA in healthy donors. TCRdb's table, derived via immunoSEQ multiplex PCR, lists solely in-frame clones and lacks some. The sample yields 90,000 to 120,000 clones, approximately 95% seen once. General study points: A classifier reportedly called cytomegalovirus status with high sensitivity and specificity.

Of note for this clone: Its target is not known.

This clonotype was sampled from a woman between 18 and 29 years old in good health and CMV-seronegative. What was sequenced was PBMCs.

In DNA form, the CDR3 reads TGTGCCAGCAGCCGGAAGGCGGAGAACGCTGGTGGCACCATATATTTT. Translation: CASSRKAENAGGTIYF. This chain links TRBV27 with TRBJ1-3; unclear D gene. The CDR3 consists of 16 residues. Germline V gene lookup returns CDR1 MNHEY and CDR2 SMNVEV (reference sequence). The V gene lost 6 bases and the J gene lost 9 bases, with 24 bases spanning the gap.